The 5 T cell receptor beta chains presented below share a single source sample, sequenced in a study of T-cell reconstitution after alpha-beta-depleted transplantation in children. Construction of the TCRbeta library involved unique molecular identifiers. MiXCR, run by TCRdb on the PCR reads, gives a single entry per CDR3 protein. The table has about 870,000 distinct CDR3 sequences, around 17% seen once. Here the sequenced sample was PBMCs, mostly from graft donor cells, taken 360 days after TCRalphabeta/CD19-depleted stem cell transplant. All receptors derive from a male patient between 5 and 17 years old who had a stem cell transplant for acute lymphoblastic leukemia, so the T cells may come from the graft donor.

This chain uses TRBV7-3 with TRBJ2-3; TRBD2 might be the D (6 bases). CDR1 is SGHTA, CDR2 FQGTGA, per germline. V lost 0 bases to trimming and J lost 1 base, with 11 bases between them. The CDR3 length is 16 residues. CDR3 nucleotide sequence: TGTGCCAGCAGCTTAACGACGGGAGCGGGCACAGATACGCAGTATTTT. Its translation is CASSLTTGAGTDTQYF.

In this sample, this clonotype turned up a few times. The chain recombines TRBV7-9 with TRBJ2-7, with D perhaps assigned TRBD1 or TRBD2 (6 bases each). CDR3 length equals 12 residues. The ends were cut back, 3 bases at V and 6 bases at J, with 9 bases in the middle. The germline V gene has CDR1 SEHNR and CDR2 FQNEAQ (reference sequence). The CDR3 loop reads CASSFEGGEQYF. The CDR3 coding sequence is TGTGCCAGCAGCTTCGAGGGGGGCGAGCAGTACTTC. Looking up the rest from reference TRBV7-9 and TRBJ2-7 gives the full variable domain: DTGVSQNPRHKITKRGQNVTFRCDPISEHNRLYWYRQTLGQGPEFLTYFQNEAQLEKSRLLSDRFSAERPKGSFSTLEIQRTEQGDSAMYLCASSFEGGEQYFGPGTRLTVT.

The chain uses TRBV20-1 and TRBJ2-2; D remains ambiguous. The CDR3 loop spans 13 amino acids. Germline V gives CDR1 DFQATT, CDR2 SNEGSKA (reference sequence). CDR3 DNA sequence: TGCAGCGAGGCTTCGGCGAACACCGGGGAGCTGTTTTTT. It encodes CSEASANTGELFF.

This clonotype was recorded at least ten times. This chain connects TRBV7-9 to TRBJ2-5; D perhaps matches TRBD1 (5 bases). Trimming removed 2 bases from V and 5 bases from J, with 9 bases in between. The CDR3 length is 13 residues. Germline CDR1 SEHNR, CDR2 FQNEAQ (reference sequence). DNA of the CDR3: TGTGCCAGCAGCTTATTCAGGGTTGAGACCCAGTACTTC. Translation: CASSLFRVETQYF.

This clonotype was detected ten times or more. The chain uses TRBV12-3 or TRBV12-4 and TRBJ2-5; TRBD2 agrees at 7 bases. V shed 6 bases, J shed 3 bases, and the junction held 13 bases outside the gene matches. The CDR3 has 16 amino acids. The CDR3: CASSPIGLGLEETQYF. In DNA, the CDR3 is TGTGCCAGCAGCCCGATTGGACTAGGTTTGGAAGAGACCCAGTACTTC.